This T cell receptor beta chain was documented in a study of T cells after yellow fever vaccination. Study context: Researchers used SMART-Seq v4 Ultra Low Input to prepare fractions that had low cell numbers.

As TCR cDNA was made by 5'RACE template switching, a universal primer site and UMIs were added. One entry per CDR3 protein, called by TCRdb with MiXCR from the 5' RACE reads. The table records around 13,000 distinct CDR3 sequences, 4.5% to 6% of them present only once. Findings of the study overall: Most clones from primary vaccination resurfaced after the booster (around 95% CD4, more than 75% CD8).

Many counts were recorded for this clonotype. CDR1 and CDR2 from the germline V gene are DFQATT and SNEGSKA (reference sequence). With 5 bases removed from V and 3 bases from J, the gap between germline ends came to 8 bases. The CDR3 is made up of 11 amino acids. Sequencing used PBMCs, either bulk or a sorted T-cell subset (CD4+, CD8+, memory, or dextramer-sorted; not recorded which), obtained 45 days after the yellow fever booster vaccination. This sequence originates from a man aged 25-45 years who received the YFV17D yellow fever vaccine. The chain links TRBV20-1 to TRBJ2-7; no clear D gene. This CDR3 is CSAWNHYEQYF. CDR3 nucleotide sequence: TGCAGTGCTTGGAACCACTACGAGCAGTACTTC.